This T cell receptor (beta chain) was documented in a study of blood T cell repertoires in COVID-19. At the level of the study: Samples taken during acute and convalescent COVID-19 were collected in the United States, Italy and Spain. PBMCs, B-cell-depleted T cells, or T cells provided the cDNA or gDNA that made up the material.

As handled by the study authors: The assay estimated nucleated cells by amplifying reference gene primers. Method: immunoSEQ multiplex PCR; TCRdb's copy keeps in-frame clones and lacks some. V and J calls and clone size are copied from that table; D and trimming were computed from the DNA. The profile shows roughly 200,000 clones, almost 90% of them singletons. The sequencing input was peripheral blood. The clonotype was recovered from a man younger than 35 with active or convalescent COVID-19.

The CDR3: CASSTGRPSTDTQYF. The CDR3 DNA reads as TGTGCCAGCAGTACAGGGCGACCTAGCACAGATACGCAGTATTTT. The J gene is TRBJ2-3, the V gene TRBV2; weak D call: TRBD1 (6 bases). The germline gives CDR1 SNHLY, CDR2 FYNNEI. The CDR3 sequence is 15 residues long. Trimming shortened V by 5 bases and J by 0 bases, and 12 bases separated the two germline ends.